The 9 T cell receptor beta chains below all came from one sample that was sequenced in a study of T cells after yellow fever vaccination (dated by TCRdb to between 2018 and 2021). The library was obtained by 5' RACE. TCRdb shows the sequencer as Illumina NovaSeq 6000. Clones were called with MiXCR by TCRdb after fastp trimmed the public reads at Q25, and only in-frame beta chains were retained. Rows merge per CDR3 protein into single entries with the most common DNA and genes. The sample has 100,000 to 150,000 distinct CDR3 sequences on record, roughly 10% of them singletons. Jointly, the top ten make up approximately 37% of the sample. The meaning of the sample's treatment or condition label: live attenuated yellow fever vaccine strain. The starting material was CD8+ T cells sorted from PBMCs, obtained on the day of the yellow fever booster vaccination. The receptors originated from a man aged 18 to 35 who received the YFV17D yellow fever vaccine.

This clonotype appeared a few times. The chain has TRBV20-1 and TRBJ2-7, with TRBD2 matching over 9 bases. The V gene end was trimmed by 0 bases and the J gene end by 3 bases; junction bases not matched to a gene: 6. This CDR3 comprises 15 residues. In germline, CDR1 is DFQATT, CDR2 SNEGSKA (reference sequence). The CDR3 DNA follows: TGCAGTGCTAGAGATGATAGCGGGGGTTTCTACGAGCAGTACTTC. Translation gives CSARDDSGGFYEQYF.

The CDR3 nucleotides are TGCGCCAGCAGCTTGGAGCCACAGGGGGCTCGTGGCTACACCTTC. Residues: CASSLEPQGARGYTF. The chain couples TRBV5-1 to TRBJ1-2; 9 bases agree with TRBD1. This CDR3 is 15 amino acids long. Germline V CDR1 and CDR2: SGHRS, YFSETQ. The trim removed 0 bases at V and 7 bases at J, leaving 7 bases unmatched.

This clonotype has a handful of counts. The gene calls are TRBV20-1 and TRBJ1-5; D is uncertain. Germline-derived CDR1 and CDR2 are DFQATT and SNEGSKA (reference sequence). V was shortened by 4 bases and J by 0 bases, with 4 bases between the two germline ends. This CDR3 region has 12 residues. The DNA of the CDR3 is TGCAGTGCTACCCCTAGCAATCAGCCCCAGCATTTT. It specifies CSATPSNQPQHF.

The chain has TRBV18 and TRBJ1-5; D remains ambiguous. Trimming shortened V by 2 bases and J by 1 base, and 9 bases separated the two germline ends. CDR1 KGHSH and CDR2 LQKENI come from the germline V gene. CDR3 size: 15 residues. The CDR3 coding sequence is TGTGCCAGCTCACCAACCGGGTACAGCAATCAGCCCCAGCATTTT. Translating it yields CASSPTGYSNQPQHF.

V gene TRBV5-6 combines with J gene TRBJ2-7; D is unclear. Trimming stripped 4 bases from V and 6 bases from J, with 11 bases between. From germline, CDR1 is SGHDT and CDR2 YYEEEE. The CDR3 is 12 residues long. The CDR3 loop is CASSTDGTEQYV. CDR3 sequence (DNA): TGTGCCAGCAGCACGGATGGAACCGAGCAGTACGTC.

The table lists this clonotype with a few counts. This chain connects TRBV18 to TRBJ2-7; 15 bases match TRBD2. The CDR3 is 16 amino acids. The germline CDR1 and CDR2 sequences are KGHSH and LQKENI. V trimming: 5 bases; J trimming: 3 bases; junction bases outside the gene matches: 5. The CDR3 coding sequence is TGTGCCAGCTCAGGACTAGCGGGGGGGTCAATCTACGAGCAGTACTTC. Its protein is CASSGLAGGSIYEQYF.

The chain recombines TRBV4-1 with TRBJ2-2; 13 nucleotides align to TRBD2. Germline V gene data show CDR1 as MGHRA and CDR2 as YSYEKL. This CDR3 is built from 16 residues. V trimming: 4 bases; J trimming: 4 bases; junction bases outside the gene matches: 3. CDR3: CASSPRTSGGTGELFF. Written as DNA, the CDR3 is TGCGCCAGCAGCCCTAGGACTAGCGGGGGCACCGGGGAGCTGTTTTTT.

The gene calls are TRBV19 and TRBJ2-7; the D is unclear. V lost 3 bases and J lost 1, with 10 bases in between. Germline V CDR1 and CDR2: LNHDA, SQIVND (reference sequence). There are 14 residues in the CDR3. The CDR3 loop is CASSMGSGSYEQYF. The CDR3 DNA follows: TGTGCCAGTAGTATGGGCAGTGGATCCTACGAGCAGTACTTC.

This clonotype has ten or more counts. The chain employs TRBV7-6 and TRBJ2-4; weak D call: TRBD2 (5 bases). Germline V gene sequence: CDR1 SGHVS, CDR2 FNYEAQ. The ends were cut back, 5 bases at V and 7 bases at J, with 12 bases in the middle. CDR3 length: 13 residues. CDR3 sequence reads: CASSPSRGNIQYF. In nucleotides, the CDR3 is TGTGCCAGCAGCCCTTCCAGAGGGAACATTCAGTACTTC.